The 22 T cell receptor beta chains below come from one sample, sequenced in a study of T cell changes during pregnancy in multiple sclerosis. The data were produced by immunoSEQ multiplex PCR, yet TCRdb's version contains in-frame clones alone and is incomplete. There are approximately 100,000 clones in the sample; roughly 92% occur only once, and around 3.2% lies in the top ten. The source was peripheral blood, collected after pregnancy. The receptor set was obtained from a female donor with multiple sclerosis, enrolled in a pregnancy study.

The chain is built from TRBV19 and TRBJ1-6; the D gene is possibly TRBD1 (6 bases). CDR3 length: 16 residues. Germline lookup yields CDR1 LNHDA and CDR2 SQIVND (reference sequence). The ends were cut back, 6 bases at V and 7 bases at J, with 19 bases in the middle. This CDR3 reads CASSYSGERRNSPLHF. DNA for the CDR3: TGTGCCAGTAGCTACTCAGGGGAGAGGAGGAATTCACCCCTCCACTTT.

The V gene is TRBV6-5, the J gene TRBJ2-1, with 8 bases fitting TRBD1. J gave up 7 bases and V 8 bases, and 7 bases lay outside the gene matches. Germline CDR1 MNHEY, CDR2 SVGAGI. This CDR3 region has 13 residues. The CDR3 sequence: CASRDRMVNEQFF. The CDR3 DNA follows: TGTGCCAGCCGGGACAGGATGGTTAATGAGCAGTTCTTC.

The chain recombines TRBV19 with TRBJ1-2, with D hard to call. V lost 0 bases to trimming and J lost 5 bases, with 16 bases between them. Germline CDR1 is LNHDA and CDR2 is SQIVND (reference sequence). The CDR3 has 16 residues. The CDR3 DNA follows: TGTGCCAGTAGTATAGAACCTGAGCGGGGAGAATATGGCTACACCTTC. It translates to CASSIEPERGEYGYTF.

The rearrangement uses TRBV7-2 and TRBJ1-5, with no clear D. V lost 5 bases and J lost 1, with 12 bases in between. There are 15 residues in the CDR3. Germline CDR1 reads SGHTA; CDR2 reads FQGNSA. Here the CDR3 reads CASSESGFSNQPQHF. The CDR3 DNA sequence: TGTGCCAGCAGCGAGAGCGGGTTCAGCAATCAGCCCCAGCATTTT.

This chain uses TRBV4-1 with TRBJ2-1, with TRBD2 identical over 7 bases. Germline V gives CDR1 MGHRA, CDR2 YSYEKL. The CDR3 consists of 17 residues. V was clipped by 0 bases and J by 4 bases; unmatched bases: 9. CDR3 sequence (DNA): TGCGCCAGCAGCCAAGATCCGGGGGGACTTTTTTACAATGAGCAGTTCTTC. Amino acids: CASSQDPGGLFYNEQFF.

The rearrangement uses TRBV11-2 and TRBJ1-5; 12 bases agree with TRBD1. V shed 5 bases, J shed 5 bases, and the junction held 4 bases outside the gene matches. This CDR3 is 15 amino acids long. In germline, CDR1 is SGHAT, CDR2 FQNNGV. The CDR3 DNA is TGTGCCAGCAGCCGGGACAGGGGGCTGTATCAGCCCCAGCATTTT. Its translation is CASSRDRGLYQPQHF.

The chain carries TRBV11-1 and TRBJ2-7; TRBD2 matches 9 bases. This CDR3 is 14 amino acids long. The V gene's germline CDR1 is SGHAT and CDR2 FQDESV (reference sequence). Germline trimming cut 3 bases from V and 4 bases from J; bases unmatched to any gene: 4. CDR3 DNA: TGTGCCAGCAGCTTTGGGCTAGCGGGGTACGAGCAGTACTTC. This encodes CASSFGLAGYEQYF.

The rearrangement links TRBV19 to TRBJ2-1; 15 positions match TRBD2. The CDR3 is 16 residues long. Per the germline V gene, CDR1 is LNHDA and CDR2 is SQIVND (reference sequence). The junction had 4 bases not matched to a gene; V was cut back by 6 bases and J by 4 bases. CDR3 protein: CASSTGLAGGYNEQFF. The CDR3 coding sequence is TGTGCCAGTAGCACGGGACTAGCGGGGGGTTACAATGAGCAGTTCTTC.

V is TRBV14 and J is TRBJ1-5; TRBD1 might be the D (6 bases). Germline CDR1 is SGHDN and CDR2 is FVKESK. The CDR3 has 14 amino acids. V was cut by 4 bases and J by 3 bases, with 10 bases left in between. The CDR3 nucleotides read TGTGCCAGCAGCCCAGGGGCCTCCAATCAGCCCCAGCATTTT. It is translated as CASSPGASNQPQHF.

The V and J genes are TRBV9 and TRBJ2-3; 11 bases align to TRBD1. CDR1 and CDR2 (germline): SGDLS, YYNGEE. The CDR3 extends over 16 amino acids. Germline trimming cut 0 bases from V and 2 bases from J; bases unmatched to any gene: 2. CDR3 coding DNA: TGTGCCAGCAGCGTAGTGGGACAGGGGGTCACAGATACGCAGTATTTT. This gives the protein CASSVVGQGVTDTQYF.

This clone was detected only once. The CDR3 loop is CATSRGGPNTGELFF. CDR3 nucleotides: TGTGCCACCAGCAGAGGGGGGCCGAACACCGGGGAGCTGTTTTTT. This chain connects TRBV15 to TRBJ2-2; D possibly corresponds to TRBD1 (6 bases). With 1 base removed from V and 0 bases from J, the gap between germline ends came to 6 bases. This CDR3 spans 15 amino acids. Germline CDR1 LNHNV, CDR2 YYDKDF (reference sequence).

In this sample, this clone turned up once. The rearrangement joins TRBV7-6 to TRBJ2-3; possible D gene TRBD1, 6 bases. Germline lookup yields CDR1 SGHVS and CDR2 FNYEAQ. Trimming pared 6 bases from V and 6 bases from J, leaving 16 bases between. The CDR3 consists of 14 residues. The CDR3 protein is CASSLGASKDTQYF. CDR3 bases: TGTGCCAGCAGTCTGGGGGCTAGCAAGGATACGCAGTATTTT.

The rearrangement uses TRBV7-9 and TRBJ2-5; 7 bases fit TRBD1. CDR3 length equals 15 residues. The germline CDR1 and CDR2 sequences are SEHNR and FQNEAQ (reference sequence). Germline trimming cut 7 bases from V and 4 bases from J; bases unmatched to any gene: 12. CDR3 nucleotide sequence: TGTGCCAGCACAGCTTATAAGGGGGCGCGAGAGACCCAGTACTTC. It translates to CASTAYKGARETQYF.

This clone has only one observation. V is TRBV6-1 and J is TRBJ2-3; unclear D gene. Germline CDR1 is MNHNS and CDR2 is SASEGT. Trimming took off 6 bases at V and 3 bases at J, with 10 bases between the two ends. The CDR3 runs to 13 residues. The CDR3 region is CASRTHGTDTQYF. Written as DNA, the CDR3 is TGTGCCAGCAGGACTCACGGGACAGATACGCAGTATTTT.

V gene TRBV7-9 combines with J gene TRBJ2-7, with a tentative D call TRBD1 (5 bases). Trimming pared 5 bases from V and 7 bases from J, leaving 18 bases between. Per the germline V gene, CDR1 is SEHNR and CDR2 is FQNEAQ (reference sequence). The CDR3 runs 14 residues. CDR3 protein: CASSPSSGLLEQYF. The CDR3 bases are TGTGCCAGCAGCCCATCCTCAGGGCTGCTTGAGCAGTACTTC.

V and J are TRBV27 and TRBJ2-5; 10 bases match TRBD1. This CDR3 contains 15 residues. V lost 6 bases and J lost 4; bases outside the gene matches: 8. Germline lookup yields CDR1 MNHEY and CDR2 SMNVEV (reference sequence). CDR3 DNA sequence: TGTGCCAGCAGGGCCCGACAGGGGGCGCGAGAGACCCAGTACTTC. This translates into CASRARQGARETQYF.

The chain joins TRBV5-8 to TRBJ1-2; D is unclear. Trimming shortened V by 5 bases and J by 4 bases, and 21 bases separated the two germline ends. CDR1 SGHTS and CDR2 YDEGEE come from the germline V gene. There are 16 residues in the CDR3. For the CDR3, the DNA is TGTGCCAGCAGTTCTACTTTGAGACGGGTTGGCTATGGCTACACCTTC. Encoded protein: CASSSTLRRVGYGYTF.

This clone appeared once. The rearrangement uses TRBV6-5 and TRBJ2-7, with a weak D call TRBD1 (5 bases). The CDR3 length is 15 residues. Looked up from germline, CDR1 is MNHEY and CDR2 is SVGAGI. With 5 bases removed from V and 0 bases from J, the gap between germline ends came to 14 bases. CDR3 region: CASSQGALSSYEQYF. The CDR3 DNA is TGTGCCAGCAGTCAAGGGGCCCTAAGCTCCTACGAGCAGTACTTC.

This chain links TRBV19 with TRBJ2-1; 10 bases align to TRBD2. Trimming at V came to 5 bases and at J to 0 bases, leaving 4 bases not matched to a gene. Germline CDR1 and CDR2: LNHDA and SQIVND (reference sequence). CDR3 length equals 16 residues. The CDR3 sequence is CASSLAGGVSYNEQFF. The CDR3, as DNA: TGTGCCAGTAGTTTAGCGGGGGGCGTCTCCTACAATGAGCAGTTCTTC.

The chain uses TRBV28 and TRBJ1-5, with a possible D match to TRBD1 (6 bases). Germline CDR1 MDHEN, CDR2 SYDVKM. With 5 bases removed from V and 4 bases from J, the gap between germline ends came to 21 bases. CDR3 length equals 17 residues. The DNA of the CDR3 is TGTGCCAGCAGTACGTCTGAGGCGGGGGGGGCGAATCAGCCCCAGCATTTT. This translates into CASSTSEAGGANQPQHF.

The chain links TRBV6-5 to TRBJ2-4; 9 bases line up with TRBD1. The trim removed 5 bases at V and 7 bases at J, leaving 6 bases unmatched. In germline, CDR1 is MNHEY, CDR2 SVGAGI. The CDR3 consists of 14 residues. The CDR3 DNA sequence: TGTGCCAGCAGTACAGGGGGCGATGATAACATTCAGTACTTC. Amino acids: CASSTGGDDNIQYF.

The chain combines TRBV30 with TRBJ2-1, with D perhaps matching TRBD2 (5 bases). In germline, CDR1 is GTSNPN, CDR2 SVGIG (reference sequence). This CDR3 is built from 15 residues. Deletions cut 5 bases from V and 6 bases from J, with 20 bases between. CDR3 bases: TGTGCCTGGGTTAGAAAGGGTGAGGGAAGCAATGAGCAGTTCTTC. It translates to CAWVRKGEGSNEQFF.